Presented here are 29 T cell receptor beta chains from one specimen sequenced in a study of blood T cell repertoires in COVID-19. The method was immunoSEQ multiplex PCR; TCRdb's version includes in-frame clones alone and lacks a portion of them. Here the sample spans roughly 130,000 clones, 80% to 90% being singletons. Sample: peripheral blood. These receptors originate from a man in his 60s with active or convalescent COVID-19.

This clone showed up many times. The gene calls are TRBV19 and TRBJ1-2; D unclear. The CDR3 loop spans 14 amino acids. Germline assignment: CDR1 LNHDA and CDR2 SQIVND (reference sequence). V was cut by 0 bases and J by 5 bases, with 10 bases left in between. Written as DNA, the CDR3 is TGTGCCAGTAGTATAGATGTGCTGGAGTATGGCTACACCTTC. This codes for CASSIDVLEYGYTF.

V and J are TRBV6-1 and TRBJ1-3; a possible D gene is TRBD1 (5 bases). Trimming shortened V by 2 bases and J by 9 bases, and 14 bases separated the two germline ends. In germline, CDR1 is MNHNS, CDR2 SASEGT. This CDR3 comprises 14 residues. This chain's CDR3 is CASSERAGFATIYF. CDR3 bases: TGTGCCAGCAGTGAACGGGCAGGGTTTGCCACCATATATTTT.

The chain has TRBV4-2 and TRBJ1-5; the D gene is possibly TRBD1 (5 bases). Germline-derived CDR1 and CDR2 are LGHNA and YNFKEQ. Trimming shortened V by 2 bases and J by 2 bases, and 13 bases separated the two germline ends. This CDR3 spans 16 amino acids. In DNA form, the CDR3 reads TGTGCCAGCAGCCAAATACTAAAGGGGCGCAATCAGCCCCAGCATTTT. This encodes CASSQILKGRNQPQHF.

The chain links TRBV2 to TRBJ2-1; tentatively, D is TRBD2 (5 bases). This CDR3 contains 15 residues. Germline V lookup: CDR1 SNHLY, CDR2 FYNNEI. With 0 bases removed from V and 2 bases from J, the gap between germline ends came to 8 bases. The CDR3 is CASSEAWETYNEQFF. The CDR3, as DNA: TGTGCCAGCAGTGAAGCCTGGGAGACCTACAATGAGCAGTTCTTC.

The rearrangement joins TRBV7-2 to TRBJ2-7; 10 bases fit TRBD1. With 5 bases clipped from V and 2 bases from J, the junction kept 6 bases outside the gene matches. Germline CDR1 and CDR2: SGHTA and FQGNSA. The CDR3 sequence is 15 residues long. CDR3: CASSDRGRQAYEQYF. CDR3 nucleotides: TGTGCCAGCAGCGACAGGGGGCGGCAGGCCTACGAGCAGTACTTC.

The chain is built from TRBV5-1 and TRBJ2-7; 9 nucleotides align to TRBD1. This CDR3 comprises 15 residues. Germline trimming cut 3 bases from V and 1 base from J; bases unmatched to any gene: 5. The germline gives CDR1 SGHRS, CDR2 YFSETQ. The CDR3 DNA reads TGCGCCAGCAGCTGGGTGACAGGGGGGTCCTACGAGCAGTACTTC. Encoded protein: CASSWVTGGSYEQYF.

The chain couples TRBV7-9 to TRBJ2-3; 7 nucleotides match TRBD1. Germline-derived CDR1 and CDR2 are SEHNR and FQNEAQ (reference sequence). Unmatched junction bases numbered 8, after V lost 5 bases and J lost 0 bases. This CDR3 has 16 residues. The CDR3 DNA reads TGTGCCAGCAGCCGGGGACAGCTTCTTAGCACAGATACGCAGTATTTT. Translation gives CASSRGQLLSTDTQYF.

The CDR3 sequence is CASSLWDSYNSPLHF. CDR3 nucleotides: TGTGCCAGCAGCTTATGGGACAGTTATAATTCACCCCTCCACTTT. V usage is TRBV7-2 and J usage is TRBJ1-6; 7 bases align to TRBD1. Germline CDR1 is SGHTA and CDR2 is FQGNSA. V shed 2 bases and J 4 bases; nucleotides not matched to a gene: 2. The CDR3 covers 15 residues.

This chain joins TRBV5-4 and TRBJ1-2, with a possible D match to TRBD1 (5 bases). Per the germline V gene, CDR1 is SGHNT and CDR2 is YYREEE (reference sequence). Trimming pared 4 bases from V and 7 bases from J, leaving 17 bases between. The CDR3 sequence is 14 residues long. Written as DNA, the CDR3 is TGTGCCAGCAGCCCCCTAGGCCAGGGTGCTGGCTACACCTTC. This gives the protein CASSPLGQGAGYTF.

The J gene is TRBJ2-1, the V gene TRBV6-2 or TRBV6-3; tentatively, D is TRBD2 (5 bases). The CDR3 covers 14 residues. The V gene lost 4 bases and the J gene lost 7 bases, with 14 bases spanning the gap. CDR1 MNHEY and CDR2 SVGEGT come from the germline V gene. Here the CDR3 DNA reads TGTGCCAGCAGTTCCGGAGGTAGTCTGAATGAGCAGTTCTTC. It translates to CASSSGGSLNEQFF.

On this clone itself: Compared with germline, one end of the junction differs, possibly owing to a read error. The V and J genes are TRBV7-9 and TRBJ1-4; the D is unclear. CDR1 and CDR2 (germline): SEHNR, FQNEAQ (reference sequence). The CDR3 is 12 residues long. DNA for the CDR3: TGTGCCAGCAGCGATCGCTATGAGAAACTGTTTTTT. Amino acids: CASSDRYEKLFF.

The J gene is TRBJ2-3, the V gene TRBV4-3, with D possibly being TRBD2 (7 bases). The CDR3 runs 15 residues. The V gene's germline CDR1 is LGHNA and CDR2 YSLEER. Trimming removed 0 bases from V and 2 bases from J, with 9 bases in between. CDR3 DNA sequence: TGCGCCAGCAGCCAAGACCGGGGGGCCACAGATACGCAGTATTTT. Translated: CASSQDRGATDTQYF.

This clone was observed a single time. This chain links TRBV24-1 with TRBJ2-3; no reliable D call. V was trimmed by 8 bases and J by 0 bases, leaving 14 bases between them. Germline V lookup: CDR1 KGHDR, CDR2 SFDVKD. The CDR3 consists of 15 residues. The CDR3 loop is CATTPRSKSTDTQYF. CDR3 DNA: TGTGCCACCACCCCCAGGTCGAAAAGCACAGATACGCAGTATTTT.

The chain joins TRBV28 to TRBJ1-1; weak D call: TRBD1 (5 bases). The CDR3 consists of 14 residues. Trimming removed 5 bases from V and 4 bases from J, with 14 bases in between. Germline V gives CDR1 MDHEN, CDR2 SYDVKM. The CDR3: CASSDGGYGTEAFF. CDR3 DNA: TGTGCCAGCAGTGATGGGGGGTACGGCACTGAAGCTTTCTTT.

The J gene is TRBJ2-7, the V gene TRBV7-2, with 12 bases aligning to TRBD2. Germline CDR1 SGHTA, CDR2 FQGNSA. Trimming at V came to 1 base and at J to 6 bases, leaving 7 bases not matched to a gene. The CDR3 is made up of 16 amino acids. CDR3 in amino acids: CASSLVGLAGRSEQYF. CDR3 sequence (DNA): TGTGCCAGCAGCTTAGTCGGACTAGCGGGACGGTCCGAGCAGTACTTC.

The chain combines TRBV7-3 with TRBJ2-3; 8 positions match TRBD1. This CDR3 comprises 16 residues. Trimming took 2 bases from V and 1 from J; bases not matched to a gene: 5. Germline V gene sequence: CDR1 SGHTA, CDR2 FQGTGA. In DNA, the CDR3 is TGTGCCAGCAGCTTAGGGCAGGGGGCAGGCACAGATACGCAGTATTTT. It codes for CASSLGQGAGTDTQYF.

The chain combines TRBV5-6 with TRBJ1-6; D may be TRBD1 (6 bases). The germline V gene has CDR1 SGHDT and CDR2 YYEEEE. V lost 4 bases and J lost 4, with 12 bases in between. The CDR3 length is 15 residues. Here the CDR3 reads CASSVPQGYNSPLHF. In DNA, the CDR3 is TGTGCCAGCAGCGTGCCACAGGGTTATAATTCACCCCTCCACTTT. The whole variable domain, remainder taken from reference TRBV5-6 and TRBJ1-6, is DAGVTQSPTHLIKTRGQQVTLRCSPKSGHDTVSWYQQALGQGPQFIFQYYEEEERQRGNFPDRFSGHQFPNYSSELNVNALLLGDSALYLCASSVPQGYNSPLHFGNGTRLTVT.

CDR3 coding DNA: TGTGCCTCCAGAGGGGCTAGCGGGAGGGCATCAGAGACCCAGTACTTC. Translating it yields CASRGASGRASETQYF. The chain combines TRBV2 with TRBJ2-5; 12 bases are shared with TRBD2. The V gene end was trimmed by 11 bases and the J gene end by 4 bases; junction bases not matched to a gene: 14. Germline V gene data show CDR1 as SNHLY and CDR2 as FYNNEI. This CDR3 contains 16 residues. Supplemented by reference TRBV2 and TRBJ2-5, the full variable domain reads EPEVTQTPSHQVTQMGQEVILRCVPISNHLYFYWYRQILGQKVEFLVSFYNNEISEKSEIFDDQFSVERPDGSNFTLKIRSTKLEDSAMYFCASRGASGRASETQYFGPGTRLLVL.

This clone was seen only a few times. The chain is built from TRBV5-4 and TRBJ2-3, with TRBD2 identical over 9 bases. The junction had 10 bases not matched to a gene; V was cut back by 4 bases and J by 7 bases. The CDR3 is 15 residues long. CDR1 SGHNT and CDR2 YYREEE come from the germline V gene (reference sequence). The CDR3 is CASSTKLAGENTQYF. CDR3 nucleotide sequence: TGTGCCAGCAGCACTAAACTAGCGGGTGAGAATACGCAGTATTTT.

This chain connects TRBV4-2 to TRBJ2-7; 13 bases match TRBD2. Germline V gene lookup returns CDR1 LGHNA and CDR2 YNFKEQ. J lost 4 bases, V lost 5 bases, and 5 bases had no gene match. CDR3 length: 15 residues. The CDR3 region is CASSARLAGGYEQYF. The DNA of the CDR3 is TGTGCCAGCAGCGCCCGACTAGCGGGAGGATACGAGCAGTACTTC.

V and J are TRBV9 and TRBJ2-7, with TRBD1 matching 8 bases. The germline V gene has CDR1 SGDLS and CDR2 YYNGEE. The CDR3 contains 15 residues. The J segment lost 5 bases and the V segment lost 2 bases, leaving 9 bases of the junction unmatched. In DNA, the CDR3 is TGTGCCAGCAGCGTTAAAGGACAGGGCGGCGACGAGCAGTACTTC. Translating it yields CASSVKGQGGDEQYF. The full variable domain, with the rest looked up from reference TRBV9 and TRBJ2-7, is DSGVTQTPKHLITATGQRVTLRCSPRSGDLSVYWYQQSLDQGLQFLIQYYNGEERAKGNILERFSAQQFPDLHSELNLSSLELGDSALYFCASSVKGQGGDEQYFGPGTRLTVT.

The chain has TRBV29-1 and TRBJ2-2, with D perhaps matching TRBD1 (6 bases). CDR1 is SQVTM, CDR2 ANQGSEA, per germline. The CDR3 length is 13 residues. The V end was cut by 2 bases, the J end by 6 bases, with 10 bases between. The CDR3 coding sequence is TGCAGCGTTGAACAGGGGATCGCCGGGGAGCTGTTTTTT. This translates into CSVEQGIAGELFF.

The J gene is TRBJ1-2, the V gene TRBV7-3; D not certain. Trimming removed 1 base at V and 5 bases at J, with 14 bases between. The germline CDR1 and CDR2 sequences are SGHTA and FQGTGA. The CDR3 runs 15 residues. The CDR3 reads CASSLKVQVVYGYTF. Written as DNA, the CDR3 is TGTGCCAGCAGCTTAAAGGTCCAGGTAGTGTATGGCTACACCTTC. Filled out from reference TRBV7-3 and TRBJ1-2, the complete variable domain reads GAGVSQTPSNKVTEKGKYVELRCDPISGHTALYWYRQSLGQGPEFLIYFQGTGAADDSGLPNDRFFAVRPEGSVSTLKIQRTERGDSAVYLCASSLKVQVVYGYTFGSGTRLTVV.

Concerning this clone: The identical CDR3 is also encoded by other nucleotide sequences in the sample. The V and J genes are TRBV6-6 and TRBJ2-7, with a possible D match to TRBD2 (6 bases). Germline V CDR1 and CDR2: MNHNY, SVGAGI (reference sequence). Trimming shortened V by 8 bases and J by 1 base, and 12 bases separated the two germline ends. The length of the CDR3 is 13 residues. CDR3 coding DNA: TGTGCCAGCCGGGAGACGGGGTCCTACGAGCAGTACTTC. Protein sequence: CASRETGSYEQYF.

The V call is TRBV5-1, the J call TRBJ2-5; D unresolved. Trimming left V 2 bases short and J 1 base short, with 9 bases between. This CDR3 has 14 amino acids. Germline CDR1 reads SGHRS; CDR2 reads YFSETQ. CDR3 in amino acids: CASSFGTVQETQYF. CDR3 nucleotide sequence: TGCGCCAGCAGCTTTGGCACAGTCCAAGAGACCCAGTACTTC.

Only a few counts were recorded for this clone. This sequence joins TRBV4-1 and TRBJ1-2, with a possible D match to TRBD1 (6 bases). Germline-derived CDR1 and CDR2 are MGHRA and YSYEKL. V lost 2 bases and J 5 bases, leaving 18 bases between the germline ends. The CDR3 has 16 residues. The CDR3 DNA reads TGCGCCAGCAGCCAACAAAGCACGGACAGTAGATATGGCTACACCTTC. It encodes CASSQQSTDSRYGYTF.

J is TRBJ1-4 and V is TRBV25-1; 7 bases are a match to TRBD1. This CDR3 comprises 14 residues. V was pared by 4 bases and J by 5 bases, with 4 bases of the junction left unmatched. Germline CDR1 reads MGHDK; CDR2 reads SYGVNS. The CDR3 coding sequence is TGTGCCAGCAGTGTTCGGGACAGCAATGAAAAACTGTTTTTT. The encoded protein is CASSVRDSNEKLFF.

This clone appeared a single time. The rearrangement links TRBV4-2 to TRBJ2-1; 9 nucleotides agree with TRBD2. The CDR3 runs 16 residues. From germline, CDR1 is LGHNA and CDR2 YNFKEQ. Losses at the gene ends were 0 bases for V and 3 bases for J; bases not matched to a gene: 3. CDR3 amino acids: CASSQELAGSYNEQFF. The DNA for the CDR3 is TGTGCCAGCAGCCAAGAGCTAGCGGGAAGCTACAATGAGCAGTTCTTC.

This chain links TRBV7-6 with TRBJ2-1, with 14 bases matching TRBD2. The V gene's germline CDR1 is SGHVS and CDR2 FNYEAQ. V gave up 3 bases and J gave up 8 bases; unmatched junction bases: 9. CDR3 size: 17 residues. CDR3 nucleotide sequence: TGTGCCAGCAGCTTGACTAGCGGGAGGGCCTTCCACGATGAGCAGTTCTTC. The encoded protein is CASSLTSGRAFHDEQFF.